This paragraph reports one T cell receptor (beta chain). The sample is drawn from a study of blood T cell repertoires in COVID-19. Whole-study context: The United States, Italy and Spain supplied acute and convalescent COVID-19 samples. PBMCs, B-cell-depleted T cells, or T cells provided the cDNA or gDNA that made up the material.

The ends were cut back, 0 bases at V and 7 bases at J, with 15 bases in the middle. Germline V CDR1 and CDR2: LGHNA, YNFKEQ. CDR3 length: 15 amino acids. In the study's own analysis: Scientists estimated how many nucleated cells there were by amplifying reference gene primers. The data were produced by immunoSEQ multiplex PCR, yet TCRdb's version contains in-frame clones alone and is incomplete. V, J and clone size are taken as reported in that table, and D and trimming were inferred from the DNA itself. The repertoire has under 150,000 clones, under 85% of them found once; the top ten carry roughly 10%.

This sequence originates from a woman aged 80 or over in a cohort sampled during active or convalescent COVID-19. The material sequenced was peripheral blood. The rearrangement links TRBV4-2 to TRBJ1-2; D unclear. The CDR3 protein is CASSQDARVRVGYTF. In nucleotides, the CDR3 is TGTGCCAGCAGCCAAGATGCACGGGTTCGGGTTGGCTACACCTTC.